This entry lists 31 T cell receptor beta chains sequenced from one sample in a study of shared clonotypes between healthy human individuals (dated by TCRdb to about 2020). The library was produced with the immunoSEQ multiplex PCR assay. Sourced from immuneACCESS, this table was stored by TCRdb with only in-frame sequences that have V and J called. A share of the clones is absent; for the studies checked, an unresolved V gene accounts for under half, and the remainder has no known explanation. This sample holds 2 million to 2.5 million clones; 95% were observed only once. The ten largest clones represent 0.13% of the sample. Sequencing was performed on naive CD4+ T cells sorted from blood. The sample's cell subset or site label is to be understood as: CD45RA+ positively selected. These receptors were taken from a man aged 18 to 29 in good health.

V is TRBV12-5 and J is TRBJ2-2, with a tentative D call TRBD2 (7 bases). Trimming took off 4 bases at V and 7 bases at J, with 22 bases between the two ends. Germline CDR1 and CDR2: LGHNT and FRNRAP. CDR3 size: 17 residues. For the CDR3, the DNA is TGTGCTAGTGGTTCCACCCCCATGGGGGGGCAAAGCGGGGAGCTGTTTTTT. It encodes CASGSTPMGGQSGELFF. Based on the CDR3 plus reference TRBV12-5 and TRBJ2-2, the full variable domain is DARVTQTPRHKVTEMGQEVTMRCQPILGHNTVFWYRQTMMQGLELLAYFRNRAPLDDSGMPKDRFSAEMPDATLATLKIQPSEPRDSAVYFCASGSTPMGGQSGELFFGEGSRLTVL.

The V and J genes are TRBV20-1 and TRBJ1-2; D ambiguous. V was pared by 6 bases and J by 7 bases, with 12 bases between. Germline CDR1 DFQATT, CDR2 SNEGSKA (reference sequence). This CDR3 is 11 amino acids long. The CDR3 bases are TGCAGTGCCCCCGACTCGGGTGGCTACACCTTC. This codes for CSAPDSGGYTF.

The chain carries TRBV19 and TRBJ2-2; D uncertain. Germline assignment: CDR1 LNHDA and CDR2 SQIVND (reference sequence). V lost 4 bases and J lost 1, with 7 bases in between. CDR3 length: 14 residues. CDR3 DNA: TGTGCCAGTAGTAACACAAGGAACACCGGGGAGCTGTTTTTT. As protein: CASSNTRNTGELFF.

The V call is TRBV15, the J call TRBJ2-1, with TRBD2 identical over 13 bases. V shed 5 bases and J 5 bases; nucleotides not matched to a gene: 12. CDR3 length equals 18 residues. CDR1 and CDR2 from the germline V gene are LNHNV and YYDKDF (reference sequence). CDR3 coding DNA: TGTGCCACCAGCCGTTTCGGGACTAGCGGGACCTTTGACAATGAGCAGTTCTTC. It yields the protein CATSRFGTSGTFDNEQFF. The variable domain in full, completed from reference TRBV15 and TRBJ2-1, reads DAMVIQNPRYQVTQFGKPVTLSCSQTLNHNVMYWYQQKSSQAPKLLFHYYDKDFNNEADTPDNFQSRRPNTSFCFLDIRSPGLGDTAMYLCATSRFGTSGTFDNEQFFGPGTRLTVL.

The CDR3 DNA follows: TGCGCCAGCAGCCAAGTCCGAATCGGGAATGAAGCTTTCTTT. This codes for CASSQVRIGNEAFF. V is TRBV4-1 and J is TRBJ1-1, with D hard to call. CDR1 is MGHRA and CDR2 is YSYEKL in the germline V gene. The CDR3 has 14 residues. The germline V and J ends were trimmed by 1 base and 7 bases, with 13 bases remaining between them.

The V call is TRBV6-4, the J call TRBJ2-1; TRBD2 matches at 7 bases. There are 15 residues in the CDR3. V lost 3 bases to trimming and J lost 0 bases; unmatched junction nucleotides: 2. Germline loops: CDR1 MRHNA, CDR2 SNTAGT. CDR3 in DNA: TGTGCCAGCAGTGAGGGGGGGAGCTCCTACAATGAGCAGTTCTTC. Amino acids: CASSEGGSSYNEQFF.

The CDR3 here is CASSHWGRAPAKNIQYF. For the CDR3, the DNA is TGCGCCAGCAGTCATTGGGGGAGGGCCCCCGCCAAAAACATTCAGTACTTC. The rearrangement joins TRBV23-1 to TRBJ2-4; 7 bases are shared with TRBD2. TRBV23-1 is known as an ORF, though its function is uncertain. CDR3 length: 17 residues. V trimming: 3 bases; J trimming: 1 base; junction bases outside the gene matches: 9.

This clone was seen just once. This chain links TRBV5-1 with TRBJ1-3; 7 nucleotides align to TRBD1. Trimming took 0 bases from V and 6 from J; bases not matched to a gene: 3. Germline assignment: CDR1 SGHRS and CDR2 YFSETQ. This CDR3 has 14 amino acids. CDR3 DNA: TGCGCCAGCAGCTTGGACAGGGGACAAAACACCATATATTTT. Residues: CASSLDRGQNTIYF.

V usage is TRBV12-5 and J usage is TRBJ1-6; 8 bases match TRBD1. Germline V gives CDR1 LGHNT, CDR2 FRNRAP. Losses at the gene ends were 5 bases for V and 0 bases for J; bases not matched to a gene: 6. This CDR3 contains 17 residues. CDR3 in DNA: TGTGCTAGTGGTGACAGGGGAGGCCGCTCCTATAATTCACCCCTCCACTTT. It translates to CASGDRGGRSYNSPLHF.

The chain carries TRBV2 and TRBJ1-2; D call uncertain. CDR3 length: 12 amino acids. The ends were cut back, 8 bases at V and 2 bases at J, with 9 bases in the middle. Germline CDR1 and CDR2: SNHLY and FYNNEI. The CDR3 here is CASRPQNYGYTF. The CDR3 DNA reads TGTGCCAGCCGACCGCAGAACTATGGCTACACCTTC. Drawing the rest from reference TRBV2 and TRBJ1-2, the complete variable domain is EPEVTQTPSHQVTQMGQEVILRCVPISNHLYFYWYRQILGQKVEFLVSFYNNEISEKSEIFDDQFSVERPDGSNFTLKIRSTKLEDSAMYFCASRPQNYGYTFGSGTRLTVV.

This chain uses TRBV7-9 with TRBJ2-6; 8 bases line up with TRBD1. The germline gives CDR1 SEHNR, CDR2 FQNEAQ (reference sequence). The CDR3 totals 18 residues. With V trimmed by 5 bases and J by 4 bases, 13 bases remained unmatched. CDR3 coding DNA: TGTGCCAGCAGCCCTTACGGACAGGGAACGACCGGGGCCAACGTCCTGACTTTC. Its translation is CASSPYGQGTTGANVLTF.

The CDR3 nucleotides are TGCGCCAGCAGCCAAGACCTACAGGAAAACAGCCCCTTAGCCAAAAACATTCAGTACTTC. Protein sequence: CASSQDLQENSPLAKNIQYF. This chain joins TRBV4-1 and TRBJ2-4, with D perhaps TRBD1 (5 bases). The CDR3 length is 20 residues. Trimming stripped 0 bases from V and 0 bases from J, with 21 bases between. Per the germline V gene, CDR1 is MGHRA and CDR2 is YSYEKL.

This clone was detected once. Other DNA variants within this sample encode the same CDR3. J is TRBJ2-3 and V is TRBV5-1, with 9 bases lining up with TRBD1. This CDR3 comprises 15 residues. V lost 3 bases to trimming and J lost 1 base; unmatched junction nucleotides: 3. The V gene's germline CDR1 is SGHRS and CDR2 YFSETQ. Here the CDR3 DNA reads TGCGCCAGCAGCTCGCGGACAGGGGGCACAGATACGCAGTATTTT. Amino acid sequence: CASSSRTGGTDTQYF.

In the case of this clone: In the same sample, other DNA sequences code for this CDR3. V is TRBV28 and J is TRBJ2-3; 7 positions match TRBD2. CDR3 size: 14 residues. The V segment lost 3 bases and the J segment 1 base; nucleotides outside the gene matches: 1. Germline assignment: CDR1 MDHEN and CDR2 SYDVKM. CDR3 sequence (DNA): TGTGCCAGCAGTTTGGGGGGGGGCACAGATACGCAGTATTTT. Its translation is CASSLGGGTDTQYF.

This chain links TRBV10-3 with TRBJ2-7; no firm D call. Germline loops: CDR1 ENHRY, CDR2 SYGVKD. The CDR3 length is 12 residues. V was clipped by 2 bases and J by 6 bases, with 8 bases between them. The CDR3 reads CAISEDGVEQYF. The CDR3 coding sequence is TGTGCCATCAGTGAGGATGGGGTCGAGCAGTACTTC.

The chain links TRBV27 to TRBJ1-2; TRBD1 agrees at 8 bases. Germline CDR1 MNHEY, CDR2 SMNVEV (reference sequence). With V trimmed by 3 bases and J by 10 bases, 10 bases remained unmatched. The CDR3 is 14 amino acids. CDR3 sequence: CASSFRQGNLHYTF. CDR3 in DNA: TGTGCCAGCAGTTTCAGACAGGGGAATCTCCACTACACCTTC.

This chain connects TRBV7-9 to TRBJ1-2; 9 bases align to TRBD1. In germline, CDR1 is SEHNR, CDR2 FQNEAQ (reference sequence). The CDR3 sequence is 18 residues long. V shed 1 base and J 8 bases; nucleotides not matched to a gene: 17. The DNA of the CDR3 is TGTGCCAGCAGCTTAGGTTTCGGACAGGGGTCCGGGGTCGGCGGCTACACCTTC. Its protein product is CASSLGFGQGSGVGGYTF.

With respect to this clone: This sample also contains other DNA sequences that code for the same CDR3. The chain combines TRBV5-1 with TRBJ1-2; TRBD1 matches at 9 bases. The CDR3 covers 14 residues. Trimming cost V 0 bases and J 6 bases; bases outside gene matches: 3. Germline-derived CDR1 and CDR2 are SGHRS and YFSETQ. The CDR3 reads CASSLAGTGHGYTF. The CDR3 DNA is TGCGCCAGCAGCTTGGCTGGGACAGGGCATGGCTACACCTTC.

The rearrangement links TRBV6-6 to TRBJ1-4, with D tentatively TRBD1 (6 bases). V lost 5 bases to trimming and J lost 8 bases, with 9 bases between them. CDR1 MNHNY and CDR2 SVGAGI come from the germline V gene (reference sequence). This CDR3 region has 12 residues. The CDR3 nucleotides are TGTGCCAGCAGTACTACAGGGGAAAAACTGTTTTTT. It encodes CASSTTGEKLFF.

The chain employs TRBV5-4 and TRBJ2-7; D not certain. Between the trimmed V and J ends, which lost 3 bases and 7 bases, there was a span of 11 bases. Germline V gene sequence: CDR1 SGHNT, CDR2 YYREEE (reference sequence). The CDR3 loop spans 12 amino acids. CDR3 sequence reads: CASSWPLGEQYF. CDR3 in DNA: TGTGCCAGCAGCTGGCCCCTCGGGGAGCAGTACTTC. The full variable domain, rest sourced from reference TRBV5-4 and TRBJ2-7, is ETGVTQSPTHLIKTRGQQVTLRCSSQSGHNTVSWYQQALGQGPQFIFQYYREEENGRGNFPPRFSGLQFPNYSSELNVNALELDDSALYLCASSWPLGEQYFGPGTRLTVT.

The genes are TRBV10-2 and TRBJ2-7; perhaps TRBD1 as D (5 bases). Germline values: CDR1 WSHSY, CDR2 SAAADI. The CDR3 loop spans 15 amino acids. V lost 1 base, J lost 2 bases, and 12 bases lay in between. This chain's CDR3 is CASSEFQGSAYEQYF. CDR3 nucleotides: TGCGCCAGCAGTGAGTTCCAGGGATCGGCCTACGAGCAGTACTTC.

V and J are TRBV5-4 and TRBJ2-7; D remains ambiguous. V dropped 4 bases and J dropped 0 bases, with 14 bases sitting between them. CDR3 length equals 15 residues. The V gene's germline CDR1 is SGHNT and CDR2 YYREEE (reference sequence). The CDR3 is CASSPERASSYEQYF. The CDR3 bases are TGTGCCAGCAGCCCCGAACGGGCTAGCTCCTACGAGCAGTACTTC.

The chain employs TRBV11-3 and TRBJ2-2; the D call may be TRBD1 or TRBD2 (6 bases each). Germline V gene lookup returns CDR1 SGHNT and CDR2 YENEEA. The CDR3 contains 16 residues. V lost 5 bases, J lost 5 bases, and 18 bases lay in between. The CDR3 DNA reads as TGTGCCAGCAGCCCTCGGGGGCTCAGGGGAACCGGGGAGCTGTTTTTT. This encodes CASSPRGLRGTGELFF. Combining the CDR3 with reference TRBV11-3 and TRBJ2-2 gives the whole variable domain EAGVVQSPRYKIIEKKQPVAFWCNPISGHNTLYWYLQNLGQGPELLIRYENEEAVDDSQLPKDRFSAERLKGVDSTLKIQPAELGDSAVYLCASSPRGLRGTGELFFGEGSRLTVL.

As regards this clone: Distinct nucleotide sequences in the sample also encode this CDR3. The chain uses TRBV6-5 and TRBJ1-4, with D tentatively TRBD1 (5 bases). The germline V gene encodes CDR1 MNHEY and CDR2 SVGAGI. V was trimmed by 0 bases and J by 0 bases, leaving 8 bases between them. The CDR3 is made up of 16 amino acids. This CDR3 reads CASSYSPGATNEKLFF. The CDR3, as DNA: TGTGCCAGCAGTTACTCACCGGGGGCAACTAATGAAAAACTGTTTTTT.

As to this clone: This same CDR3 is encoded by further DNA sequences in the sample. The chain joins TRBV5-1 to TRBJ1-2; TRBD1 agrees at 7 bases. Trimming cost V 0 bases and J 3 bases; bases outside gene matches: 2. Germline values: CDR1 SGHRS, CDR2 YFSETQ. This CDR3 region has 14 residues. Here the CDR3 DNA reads TGCGCCAGCAGCTTGGTCCAGGGGGACTATGGCTACACCTTC. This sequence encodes CASSLVQGDYGYTF.

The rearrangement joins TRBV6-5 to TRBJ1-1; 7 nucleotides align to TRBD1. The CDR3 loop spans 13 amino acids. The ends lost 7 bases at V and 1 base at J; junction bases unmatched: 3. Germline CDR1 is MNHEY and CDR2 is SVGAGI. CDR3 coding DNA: TGTGCCAGCAAACGGACAGGGAACACTGAAGCTTTCTTT. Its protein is CASKRTGNTEAFF.

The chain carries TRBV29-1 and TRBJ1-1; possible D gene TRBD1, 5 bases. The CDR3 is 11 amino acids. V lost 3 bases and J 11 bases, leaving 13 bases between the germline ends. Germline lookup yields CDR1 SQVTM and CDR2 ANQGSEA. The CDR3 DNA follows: TGCAGCGTTGATGGCGGGACTAGTGCTTTCTTT. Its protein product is CSVDGGTSAFF. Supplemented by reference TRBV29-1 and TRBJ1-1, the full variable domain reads SAVISQKPSRDICQRGTSLTIQCQVDSQVTMMFWYRQQPGQSLTLIATANQGSEATYESGFVIDKFPISRPNLTFSTLTVSNMSPEDSSIYLCSVDGGTSAFFGQGTRLTVV.

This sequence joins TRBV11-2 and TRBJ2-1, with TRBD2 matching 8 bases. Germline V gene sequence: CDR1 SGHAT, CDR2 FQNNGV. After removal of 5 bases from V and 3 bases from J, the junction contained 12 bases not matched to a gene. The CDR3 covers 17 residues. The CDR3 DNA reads TGTGCCAGCAGCACTACGACTTTAGCGGGGTACTACAATGAGCAGTTCTTC. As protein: CASSTTTLAGYYNEQFF.

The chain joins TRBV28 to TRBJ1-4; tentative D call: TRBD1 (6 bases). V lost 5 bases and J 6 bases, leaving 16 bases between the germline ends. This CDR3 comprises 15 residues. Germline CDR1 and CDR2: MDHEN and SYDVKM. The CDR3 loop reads CASSTLQGTYEKLFF. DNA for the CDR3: TGTGCCAGCAGTACCCTACAGGGAACCTATGAAAAACTGTTTTTT.

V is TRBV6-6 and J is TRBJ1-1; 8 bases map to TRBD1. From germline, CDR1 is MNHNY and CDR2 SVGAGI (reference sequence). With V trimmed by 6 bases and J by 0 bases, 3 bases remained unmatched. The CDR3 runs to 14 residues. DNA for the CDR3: TGTGCCAGCAGAAGGGACAGGATGAACACTGAAGCTTTCTTT. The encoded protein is CASRRDRMNTEAFF.

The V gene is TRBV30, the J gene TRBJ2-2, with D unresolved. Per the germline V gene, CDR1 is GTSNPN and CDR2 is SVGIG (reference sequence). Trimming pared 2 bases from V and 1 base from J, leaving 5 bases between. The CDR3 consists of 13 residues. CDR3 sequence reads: CAWSRKNTGELFF. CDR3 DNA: TGTGCCTGGAGTCGTAAGAACACCGGGGAGCTGTTTTTT.